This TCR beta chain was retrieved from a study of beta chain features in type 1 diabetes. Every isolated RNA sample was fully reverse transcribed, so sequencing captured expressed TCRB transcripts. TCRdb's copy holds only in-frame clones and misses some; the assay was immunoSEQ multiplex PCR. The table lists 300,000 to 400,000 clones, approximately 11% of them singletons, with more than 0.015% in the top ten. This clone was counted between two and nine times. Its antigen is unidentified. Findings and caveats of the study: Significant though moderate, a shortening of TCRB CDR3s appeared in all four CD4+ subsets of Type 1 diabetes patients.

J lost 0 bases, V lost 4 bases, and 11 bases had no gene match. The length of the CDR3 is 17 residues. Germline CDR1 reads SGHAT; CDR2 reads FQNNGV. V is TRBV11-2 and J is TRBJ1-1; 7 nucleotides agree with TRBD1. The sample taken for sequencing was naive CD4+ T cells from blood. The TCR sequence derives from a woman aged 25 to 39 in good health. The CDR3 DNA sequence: TGTGCCAGCAGCTCACGCACCGGGACAGCCCTGAACACTGAAGCTTTCTTT. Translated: CASSSRTGTALNTEAFF.